This T cell receptor beta chain derives from a study of tumor-infiltrating lymphocytes in primary liver carcinoma. The researchers produced TCR beta cDNA from around 500 ng total RNA with a constant-region primer. Libraries for TCR beta were built through three nested multiplex PCR rounds, which together made up a slightly modified ARM-PCR procedure. Each of the first two PCR rounds ran approximately 9 cycles with TRBV1-TRBV30 forward and C-beta reverse primers. TCRdb ran MiXCR on the multiplex PCR reads and lists one entry per CDR3 protein. The data contain a few hundred thousand distinct CDR3 sequences, 58% of them seen just once; the ten biggest clones take up 15% to 20%. With regard to this clonotype: The junction departs from the called germline gene at one end, perhaps through a read error.

The length of the CDR3 is 14 residues. Germline V gives CDR1 MNHEY, CDR2 SVGEGT. The source of the blood RNA was unsorted whole blood, and germline DNA was extracted as well. Chronic HBV infection affected patients, none of whom had received treatment. The chain has TRBV6-2 or TRBV6-3 and TRBJ2-7; 15 bases map to TRBD2. The sample taken for sequencing was peripheral blood. The sequence derives from a woman aged 25 to 39 with primary liver carcinoma and hepatitis B virus infection. CDR3 amino acids: CASGLAGGSYELYF. As DNA, the CDR3 is TGTGCCAGTGGACTAGCGGGAGGGTCCTACGAGCTGTACTTC.